Listed here is a single T cell receptor beta chain. Together with a sample-barcoded 5' primer, a J-beta primer mix was included in a second PCR lasting about 6 to 11 cycles. Using its own MiXCR run on the 5' RACE reads, TCRdb lists one record per CDR3 protein. The data show about 780,000 distinct CDR3 sequences, around a quarter seen once. These data belong to a study of blood T cells in healthy people across ages. The CDR3 runs 15 residues. Looked up from germline, CDR1 is SEHNR and CDR2 is FQNEAQ (reference sequence). With 1 base clipped from V and 1 base from J, the junction kept 3 bases outside the gene matches. The same sample was also used in a study of T cells of mothers and their children.

The sample taken for sequencing was blood. V usage is TRBV7-9 and J usage is TRBJ1-1; TRBD1 matches 7 bases. The sequence came from a boy aged 5-17 years in good health. The CDR3 region has the DNA TGTGCCAGCAGCTTAGTCCGGACAGGGAACACTGAAGCTTTCTTT. Its translation is CASSLVRTGNTEAFF.